This T cell receptor beta chain stems from a study of blood T cell repertoires in COVID-19. Turning to the study itself: The samples span acute and convalescent COVID-19 from the United States, Italy and Spain.

The V gene lost 6 bases and the J gene lost 6 bases, with 17 bases spanning the gap. The CDR3 runs 15 residues. CDR1 and CDR2 (germline): MDHEN, SYDVKM. As processed by the authors: Scientists estimated how many nucleated cells there were by amplifying reference gene primers. Using immunoSEQ multiplex PCR, the repertoire was profiled, and TCRdb retains in-frame clones only, with some absent. From that table come the V and J calls and clone size; the DNA was used to work out D and trimming. The top ten hold 8.5% to 14% of the sample, which has 70,000 to 80,000 clones, roughly 80% seen once. The source material was peripheral blood. The TCR was taken from a man aged 50 to 59 with acute or convalescent COVID-19. The chain has TRBV28 and TRBJ2-2; D is possibly TRBD1 (6 bases). The DNA for the CDR3 is TGTGCCAGCAGGAACCCACAGGGTAGTGCCGGGGAGCTGTTTTTT. Residues: CASRNPQGSAGELFF.